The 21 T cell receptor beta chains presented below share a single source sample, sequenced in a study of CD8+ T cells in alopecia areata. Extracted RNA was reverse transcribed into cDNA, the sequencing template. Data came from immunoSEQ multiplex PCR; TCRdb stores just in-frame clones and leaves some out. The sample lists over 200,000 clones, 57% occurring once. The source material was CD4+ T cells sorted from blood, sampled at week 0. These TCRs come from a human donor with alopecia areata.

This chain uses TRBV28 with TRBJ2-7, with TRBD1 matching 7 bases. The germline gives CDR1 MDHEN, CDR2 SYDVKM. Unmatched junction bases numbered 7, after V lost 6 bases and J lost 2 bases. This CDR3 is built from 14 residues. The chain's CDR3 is CASRNSGTAYEQYF. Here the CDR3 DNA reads TGTGCCAGCAGGAATTCAGGGACAGCCTACGAGCAGTACTTC.

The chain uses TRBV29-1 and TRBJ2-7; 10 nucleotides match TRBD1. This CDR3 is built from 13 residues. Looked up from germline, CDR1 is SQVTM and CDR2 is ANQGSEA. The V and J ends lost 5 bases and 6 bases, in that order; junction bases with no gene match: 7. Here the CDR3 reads CSVSGQGGSEQYF. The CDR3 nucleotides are TGCAGCGTTAGTGGACAGGGGGGTAGCGAGCAGTACTTC.

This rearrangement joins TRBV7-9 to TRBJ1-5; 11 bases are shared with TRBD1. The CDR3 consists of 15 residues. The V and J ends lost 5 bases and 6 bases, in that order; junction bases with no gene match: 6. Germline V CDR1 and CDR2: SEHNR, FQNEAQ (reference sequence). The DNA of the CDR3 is TGTGCCAGCAGCCGGGGACAGGGGGATAGTCAGCCCCAGCATTTT. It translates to CASSRGQGDSQPQHF.

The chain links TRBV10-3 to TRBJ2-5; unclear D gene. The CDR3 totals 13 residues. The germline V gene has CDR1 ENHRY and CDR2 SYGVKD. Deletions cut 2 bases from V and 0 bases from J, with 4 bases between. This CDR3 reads CAISERDQETQYF. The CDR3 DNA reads TGTGCCATCAGTGAGCGGGACCAAGAGACCCAGTACTTC.

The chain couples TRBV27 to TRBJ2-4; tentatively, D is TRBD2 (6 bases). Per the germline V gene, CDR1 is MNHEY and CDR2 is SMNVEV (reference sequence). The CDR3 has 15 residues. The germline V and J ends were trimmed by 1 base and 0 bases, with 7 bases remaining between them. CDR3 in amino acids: CASSLLREAKNIQYF. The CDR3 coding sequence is TGTGCCAGCAGTTTATTGCGGGAAGCCAAAAACATTCAGTACTTC.

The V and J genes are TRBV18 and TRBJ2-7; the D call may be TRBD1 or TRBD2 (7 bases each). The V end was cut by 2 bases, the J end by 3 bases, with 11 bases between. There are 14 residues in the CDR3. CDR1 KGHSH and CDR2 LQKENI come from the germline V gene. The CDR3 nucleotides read TGTGCCAGCTCACCAGCAGGGGGGGGCTACGAGCAGTACTTC. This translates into CASSPAGGGYEQYF.

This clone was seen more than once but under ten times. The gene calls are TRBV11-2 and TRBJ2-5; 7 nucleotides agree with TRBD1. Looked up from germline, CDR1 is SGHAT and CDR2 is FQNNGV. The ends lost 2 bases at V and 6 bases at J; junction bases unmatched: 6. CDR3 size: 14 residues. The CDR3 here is CASSLLKGAKTQYF. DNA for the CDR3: TGTGCCAGCAGCTTACTCAAGGGGGCGAAGACCCAGTACTTC.

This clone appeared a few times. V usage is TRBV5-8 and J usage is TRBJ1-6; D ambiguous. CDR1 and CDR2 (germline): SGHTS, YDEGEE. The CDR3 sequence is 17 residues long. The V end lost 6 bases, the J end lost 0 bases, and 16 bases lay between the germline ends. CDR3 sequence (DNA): TGTGCCAGCATGCCCCGGTACTCGAGCTCCTATAATTCACCCCTCCACTTT. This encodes CASMPRYSSSYNSPLHF.

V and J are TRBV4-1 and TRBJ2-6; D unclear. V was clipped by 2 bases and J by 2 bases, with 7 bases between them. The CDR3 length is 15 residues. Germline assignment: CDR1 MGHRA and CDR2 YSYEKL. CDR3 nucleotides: TGCGCCAGCAGCCAAACTCTAGCTGGGGCCAACGTCCTGACTTTC. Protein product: CASSQTLAGANVLTF.

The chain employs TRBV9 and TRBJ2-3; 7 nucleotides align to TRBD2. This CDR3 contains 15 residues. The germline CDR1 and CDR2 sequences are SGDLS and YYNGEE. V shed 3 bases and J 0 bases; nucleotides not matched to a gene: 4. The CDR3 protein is CASSASGQSTDTQYF. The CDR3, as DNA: TGTGCCAGCAGCGCTAGCGGCCAGAGCACAGATACGCAGTATTTT.

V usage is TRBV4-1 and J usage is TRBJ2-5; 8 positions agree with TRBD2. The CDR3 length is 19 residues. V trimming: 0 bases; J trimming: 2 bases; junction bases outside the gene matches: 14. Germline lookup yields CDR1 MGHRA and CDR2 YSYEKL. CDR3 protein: CASSQDALAGPKRQETQYF. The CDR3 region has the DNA TGCGCCAGCAGCCAAGATGCTCTAGCGGGCCCCAAAAGGCAAGAGACCCAGTACTTC.

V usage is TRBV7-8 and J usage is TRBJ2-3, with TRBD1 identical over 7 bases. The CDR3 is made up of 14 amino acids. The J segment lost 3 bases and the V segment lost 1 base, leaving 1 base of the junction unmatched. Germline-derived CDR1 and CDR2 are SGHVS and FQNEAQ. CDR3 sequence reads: CASSLGQGTDTQYF. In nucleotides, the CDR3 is TGTGCCAGCAGCTTAGGACAGGGAACAGATACGCAGTATTTT.

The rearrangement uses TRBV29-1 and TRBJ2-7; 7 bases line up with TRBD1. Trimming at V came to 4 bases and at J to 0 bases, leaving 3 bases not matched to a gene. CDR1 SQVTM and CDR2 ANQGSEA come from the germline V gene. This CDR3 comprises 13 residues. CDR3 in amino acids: CSVGDRVSYEQYF. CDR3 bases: TGCAGCGTTGGCGACAGGGTCTCCTACGAGCAGTACTTC.

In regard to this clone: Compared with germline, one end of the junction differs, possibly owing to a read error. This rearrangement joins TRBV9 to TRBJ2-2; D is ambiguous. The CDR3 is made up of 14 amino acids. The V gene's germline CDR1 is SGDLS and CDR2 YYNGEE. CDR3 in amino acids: CASSLKKNAGELFF. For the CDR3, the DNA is TGTGCCAGCAGCCTCAAGAAGAACGCCGGGGAGCTGTTTTTT.

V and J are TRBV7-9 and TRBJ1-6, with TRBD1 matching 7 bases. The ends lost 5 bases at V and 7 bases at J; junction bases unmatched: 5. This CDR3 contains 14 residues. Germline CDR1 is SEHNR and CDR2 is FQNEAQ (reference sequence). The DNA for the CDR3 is TGTGCCAGCAGCCCTTCGGGACAGAATTCACCCCTCCACTTT. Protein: CASSPSGQNSPLHF.

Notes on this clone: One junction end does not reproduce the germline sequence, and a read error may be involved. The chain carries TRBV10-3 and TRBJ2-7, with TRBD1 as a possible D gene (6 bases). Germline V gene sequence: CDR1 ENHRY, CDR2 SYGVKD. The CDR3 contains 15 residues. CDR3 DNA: TGTGCCAGCAGTACCTCAGGGGCCAATGCCTACGAGCAGTACTTC. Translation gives CASSTSGANAYEQYF.

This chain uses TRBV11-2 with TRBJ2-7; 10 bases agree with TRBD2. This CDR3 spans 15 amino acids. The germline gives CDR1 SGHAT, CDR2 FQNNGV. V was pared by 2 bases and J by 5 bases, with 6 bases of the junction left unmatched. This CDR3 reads CASSLRGLAGDEQYF. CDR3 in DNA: TGTGCCAGCAGCTTAAGAGGGCTAGCGGGAGACGAGCAGTACTTC.

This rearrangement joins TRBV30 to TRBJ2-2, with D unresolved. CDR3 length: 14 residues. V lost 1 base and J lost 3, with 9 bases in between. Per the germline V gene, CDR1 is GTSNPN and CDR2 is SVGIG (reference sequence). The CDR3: CAWSDRSHTGELFF. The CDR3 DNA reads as TGTGCCTGGAGTGACAGATCGCACACCGGGGAGCTGTTTTTT.

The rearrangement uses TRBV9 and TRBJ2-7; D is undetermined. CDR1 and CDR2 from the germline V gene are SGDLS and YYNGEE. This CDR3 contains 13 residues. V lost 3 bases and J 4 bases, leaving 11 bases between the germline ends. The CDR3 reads CASSARGSYEQYF. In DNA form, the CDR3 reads TGTGCCAGCAGCGCGAGAGGCTCTTACGAGCAGTACTTC. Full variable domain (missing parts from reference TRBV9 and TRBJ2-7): DSGVTQTPKHLITATGQRVTLRCSPRSGDLSVYWYQQSLDQGLQFLIQYYNGEERAKGNILERFSAQQFPDLHSELNLSSLELGDSALYFCASSARGSYEQYFGPGTRLTVT.

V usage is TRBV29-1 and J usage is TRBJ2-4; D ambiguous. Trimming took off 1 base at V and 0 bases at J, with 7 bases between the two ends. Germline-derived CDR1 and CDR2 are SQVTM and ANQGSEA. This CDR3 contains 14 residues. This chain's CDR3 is CSVEGVIAKNIQYF. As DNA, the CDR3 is TGCAGCGTTGAAGGGGTTATAGCCAAAAACATTCAGTACTTC.

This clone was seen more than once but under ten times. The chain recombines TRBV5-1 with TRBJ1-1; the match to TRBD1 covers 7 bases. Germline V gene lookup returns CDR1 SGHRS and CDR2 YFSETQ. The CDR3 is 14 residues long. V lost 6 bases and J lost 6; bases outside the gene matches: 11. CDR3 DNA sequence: TGCGCCAGCACCCTGTGGAGACAGGGCTCTGAAGCTTTCTTT. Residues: CASTLWRQGSEAFF.